This T cell receptor (beta chain) was retrieved from a study of blood T cell repertoires in COVID-19. Sequenced by immunoSEQ multiplex PCR; TCRdb stores in-frame clones only, minus some. The sample lists 110,000 or so clones, 87% occurring once. CDR3 size: 15 residues. The ends were cut back, 6 bases at V and 3 bases at J, with 17 bases in the middle. Germline V gene data show CDR1 as LNHDA and CDR2 as SQIVND (reference sequence). The sample was peripheral blood. The V gene is TRBV19, the J gene TRBJ1-1; a possible D gene is TRBD1 (5 bases). The receptor was isolated from a human donor in a cohort sampled during active COVID-19. The CDR3 reads CASRSPGGMDTEAFF. The DNA of the CDR3 is TGTGCCAGTAGATCCCCTGGGGGGATGGACACTGAAGCTTTCTTT.